One sample yielded the 6 T cell receptor beta chains listed below, sequenced in a study of regulatory T cells in long-lasting Graves disease. Relying on iRepertoire HTBI primers and Arm-PCR of CDR3 regions, the team built TCR beta libraries. TCRdb called the multiplex PCR reads again in MiXCR, with one record for every CDR3 protein. Of fewer than 450,000 distinct CDR3 sequences listed, about 25% are singletons. The time point was: persistent/refractory GD, antithyroid drugs over 5 years with positive TRAb. PBMC-derived RNA was used for the TCR library. This specimen was peripheral blood mononuclear cells (PBMCs), taken when the disease was refractory, from a patient treated with antithyroid drugs. The origin of the receptors is a female donor with Graves disease.

The V call is TRBV24-1, the J call TRBJ2-3; D is possibly TRBD2 (6 bases). The V gene lost 4 bases and the J gene lost 0 bases, with 10 bases spanning the gap. This CDR3 is built from 15 residues. The germline CDR1 and CDR2 sequences are KGHDR and SFDVKD. The DNA for the CDR3 is TGTGCCACCAGTGAAACCGGGACTAGCACAGATACGCAGTATTTT. Translated, it gives CATSETGTSTDTQYF.

This clonotype came up a few times. The rearrangement joins TRBV6-1 to TRBJ1-1; no reliable D call. The CDR3 covers 16 residues. Germline CDR1 reads MNHNS; CDR2 reads SASEGT. Trimming took 2 bases from V and 1 from J, leaving 14 bases between them. This chain's CDR3 is CASSERSRVPNTEAFF. Written as DNA, the CDR3 is TGTGCCAGCAGTGAAAGGTCAAGGGTCCCGAACACTGAAGCTTTCTTT.

The rearrangement links TRBV30 to TRBJ1-1; 7 nucleotides agree with TRBD1. Unmatched junction bases numbered 9, after V lost 8 bases and J lost 6 bases. The CDR3 extends over 12 amino acids. Germline V CDR1 and CDR2: GTSNPN, SVGIG (reference sequence). CDR3 coding DNA: TGTGCCCGCATAACAGGGGAATCTGAAGCTTTCTTT. This encodes CARITGESEAFF. The full variable domain, its missing parts supplied by reference TRBV30 and TRBJ1-1, is SQTIHQWPATLVQPVGSPLSLECTVEGTSNPNLYWYRQAAGRGLQLLFYSVGIGQISSEVPQNLSASRPQDRQFILSSKKLLLSDSGFYLCARITGESEAFFGQGTRLTVV.

The DNA of the CDR3 is TGTGCCAGCAGAGAAAGCAGGAACTCTGGAAACACCATATATTTT. Translating gives CASRESRNSGNTIYF. The chain joins TRBV6-1 to TRBJ1-3; D unresolved. CDR1 and CDR2 (germline): MNHNS, SASEGT. Trimming left V 6 bases short and J 0 bases short, with 12 bases between. This CDR3 region has 15 residues.

The chain combines TRBV19 with TRBJ2-6; D gene uncertain. Per germline, CDR1 LNHDA and CDR2 SQIVND (reference sequence). Trimming cost V 7 bases and J 4 bases, with 17 bases left between them. The CDR3 loop spans 16 amino acids. The CDR3 sequence is CASMDGWGSGANVLTF. In DNA form, the CDR3 reads TGTGCCAGTATGGACGGTTGGGGATCCGGGGCCAACGTCCTGACTTTC.

This clonotype was detected a few times. The V call is TRBV12-3 or TRBV12-4, the J call TRBJ2-3; D not certain. Trimming removed 7 bases at V and 4 bases at J, with 12 bases between. The CDR3 loop spans 13 amino acids. The CDR3 sequence is CASTLQSPDTQYF. The CDR3 coding sequence is TGTGCCAGCACCCTCCAGTCCCCAGATACGCAGTATTTT.